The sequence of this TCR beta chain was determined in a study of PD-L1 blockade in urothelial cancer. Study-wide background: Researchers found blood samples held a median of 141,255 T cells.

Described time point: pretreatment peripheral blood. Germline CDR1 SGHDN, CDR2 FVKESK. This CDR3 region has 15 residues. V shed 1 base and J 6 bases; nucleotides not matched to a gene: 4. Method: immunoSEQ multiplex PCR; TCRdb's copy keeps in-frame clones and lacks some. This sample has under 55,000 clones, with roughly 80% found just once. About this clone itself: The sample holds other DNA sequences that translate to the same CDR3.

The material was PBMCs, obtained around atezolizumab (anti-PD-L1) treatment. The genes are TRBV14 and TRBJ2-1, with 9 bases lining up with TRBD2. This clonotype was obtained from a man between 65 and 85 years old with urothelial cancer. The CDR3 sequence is CASSQGASGTNEQFF. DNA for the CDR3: TGTGCCAGCAGCCAAGGAGCTAGCGGGACCAATGAGCAGTTCTTC. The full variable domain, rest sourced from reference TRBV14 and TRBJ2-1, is EAGVTQFPSHSVIEKGQTVTLRCDPISGHDNLYWYRRVMGKEIKFLLHFVKESKQDESGMPNNRFLAERTGGTYSTLKVQPAELEDSGVYFCASSQGASGTNEQFFGPGTRLTVL.